This TCR beta chain stems from a study of blood T cell repertoires in COVID-19. Background on the study: The analysed material was cDNA or gDNA that came from T cells, B-cell-depleted T cells, or PBMCs.

Clones were read by immunoSEQ multiplex PCR, and TCRdb kept only the in-frame ones, dropping some. The table lists roughly 400,000 clones, roughly 90% of them singletons. Each participant's cohort was designated according to participant-reported clinical history. Exposed enrollees encountered a COVID-19 case at some point within 2 weeks before study entry. This sequence originates from a woman younger than 35 who had been exposed to COVID-19. The material sequenced was PBMCs or T cells enriched from blood (not recorded which).

The CDR3 loop reads CASSLVTGVTGGYTF. As DNA, the CDR3 is TGCGCCAGCAGCTTGGTAACAGGGGTAACCGGTGGCTACACCTTC. The chain combines TRBV5-1 with TRBJ1-2; 7 bases fit TRBD1. CDR3 length equals 15 residues. Germline assignment: CDR1 SGHRS and CDR2 YFSETQ. The ends lost 0 bases at V and 7 bases at J; junction bases unmatched: 9. Drawing the rest from reference TRBV5-1 and TRBJ1-2, the complete variable domain is KAGVTQTPRYLIKTRGQQVTLSCSPISGHRSVSWYQQTPGQGLQFLFEYFSETQRNKGNFPGRFSGRQFSNSRSEMNVSTLELGDSALYLCASSLVTGVTGGYTFGSGTRLTVV.